The T cell receptor beta chain under discussion was sequenced for a study of response to subunit inactivated influenza vaccine. Each CDR3 protein gets one entry after TCRdb re-called the RT-PCR reads with MiXCR. The profile shows 500,000 to 600,000 distinct CDR3 sequences, over 9% of them singletons. Between the trimmed V and J ends, which lost 3 bases and 4 bases, there was a span of 10 bases. The CDR3 sequence is 13 residues long. In germline, CDR1 is DFQATT, CDR2 SNEGSKA (reference sequence). Separately, the same data were catalogued under a study of T cells expressing NK-cell markers. Per that study: Making the TCR beta cDNA relied on 5'RACE template switching with UMIs.

The rearrangement joins TRBV20-1 to TRBJ1-3; possibly TRBD1 for D (6 bases). The sample was PBMCs from blood, taken on the day of vaccination. This receptor was identified in a man aged 45-65 years who received an inactivated influenza vaccine. The CDR3: CSASLGAGNTIYF. The CDR3 region has the DNA TGCAGTGCTAGTCTGGGGGCCGGAAACACCATATATTTT.